The 32 T cell receptor beta chains in this list originate from one sample, sequenced in a study of CD8 T cells in Susac syndrome. With random hexamers, reverse transcription was performed on 0.5 to 1 ug of RNA. TCRdb ran MiXCR on the immunoSEQ multiplex PCR reads and lists one entry per CDR3 protein. Among 250,000 to 300,000 distinct CDR3 sequences, around 89% were seen once, and the ten largest hold approximately 0.18%. The sample taken for sequencing was CD8+ T cells from PBMCs. The receptors were gathered from a human donor with multiple sclerosis.

The rearrangement joins TRBV6-2 or TRBV6-3 to TRBJ1-2; TRBD1 aligns across 7 bases. The trim removed 4 bases at V and 5 bases at J, leaving 19 bases unmatched. CDR3 length: 18 amino acids. Germline assignment: CDR1 MNHEY and CDR2 SVGEGT. DNA for the CDR3: TGTGCCAGCAGTTTACTCACAGGGGTCGGCGGAACGGCATATGGCTACACCTTC. Residues: CASSLLTGVGGTAYGYTF.

The chain couples TRBV4-2 to TRBJ2-2, with 7 positions matching TRBD1. Germline V gene data show CDR1 as LGHNA and CDR2 as YNFKEQ. This CDR3 has 16 residues. Trimming at V came to 6 bases and at J to 0 bases, leaving 7 bases not matched to a gene. The DNA for the CDR3 is TGTGCCAGCAGATCACCGGGACAGCCGAACACCGGGGAGCTGTTTTTT. Its translation: CASRSPGQPNTGELFF.

V and J are TRBV4-3 and TRBJ2-6; TRBD1 might be the D (5 bases). V was trimmed by 1 base and J by 0 bases, leaving 7 bases between them. The CDR3 spans 16 residues. Germline V gene lookup returns CDR1 LGHNA and CDR2 YSLEER. The CDR3 nucleotides read TGCGCCAGCAGCCAAGGAAGGGGCTCTGGGGCCAACGTCCTGACTTTC. Translating gives CASSQGRGSGANVLTF.

This chain connects TRBV9 to TRBJ2-2, with TRBD2 as a possible D gene (5 bases). In germline, CDR1 is SGDLS, CDR2 YYNGEE. The length of the CDR3 is 14 residues. Deletions cut 2 bases from V and 4 bases from J, with 9 bases between. The CDR3 protein is CASSVSRGTGELFF. CDR3 nucleotides: TGTGCCAGCAGCGTGTCACGGGGCACCGGGGAGCTGTTTTTT.

The chain combines TRBV4-3 with TRBJ2-1, with TRBD2 matching 12 bases. V gave up 4 bases and J gave up 8 bases; unmatched junction bases: 9. The CDR3 is 16 amino acids. Germline CDR1 LGHNA, CDR2 YSLEER. CDR3 nucleotides: TGCGCCAGCAGCCTCCTACGACTAGCGGGAGAGGATGAGCAGTTCTTC. This gives the protein CASSLLRLAGEDEQFF.

The chain uses TRBV4-3 and TRBJ2-1; D is possibly TRBD1 (5 bases). Germline V gene data show CDR1 as LGHNA and CDR2 as YSLEER. V gave up 0 bases and J gave up 5 bases, with 14 bases separating them. The CDR3 runs 16 residues. The DNA for the CDR3 is TGCGCCAGCAGCCAAGATACCGCGGACACACACAATGAGCAGTTCTTC. It encodes CASSQDTADTHNEQFF.

This clonotype was counted only a few times. The CDR3 loop is CASRPEGDGYTF. In DNA, the CDR3 is TGTGCCAGCAGGCCCGAGGGAGATGGCTACACCTTC. This rearrangement joins TRBV12-3 or TRBV12-4 to TRBJ1-2; no definite D call. With 6 bases removed from V and 6 bases from J, the gap between germline ends came to 11 bases. This CDR3 comprises 12 residues.

The rearrangement uses TRBV3-1 and TRBJ2-3, with TRBD1 identical over 7 bases. J gave up 1 base and V 6 bases, and 7 bases lay outside the gene matches. Germline loops: CDR1 LGHDT, CDR2 YNNKEL (reference sequence). CDR3 length equals 15 residues. CDR3 sequence: CASRVGQHRTDTQYF. The CDR3 coding sequence is TGTGCCAGCAGAGTGGGACAGCATCGCACAGATACGCAGTATTTT.

The chain has TRBV12-3 or TRBV12-4 and TRBJ2-1, with TRBD2 matching over 8 bases. J lost 6 bases, V lost 0 bases, and 4 bases had no gene match. The CDR3 is 15 residues long. CDR3 DNA sequence: TGTGCCAGCAGTTTAGCGCTAGCGGGCCCCAATGAGCAGTTCTTC. As protein: CASSLALAGPNEQFF.

The chain uses TRBV5-4 and TRBJ2-1, with D uncertain. Trimming removed 5 bases at V and 5 bases at J, with 11 bases between. Germline values: CDR1 SGHNT, CDR2 YYREEE (reference sequence). The CDR3 consists of 13 residues. This CDR3 reads CASSETLNNEQFF. CDR3 in DNA: TGTGCCAGCAGTGAGACTCTTAACAATGAGCAGTTCTTC.

This sequence joins TRBV30 and TRBJ1-2; D is unresolved. The CDR3 contains 12 residues. The V gene lost 4 bases and the J gene lost 4 bases, with 10 bases spanning the gap. In germline, CDR1 is GTSNPN, CDR2 SVGIG (reference sequence). CDR3 residues: CAWIVRGYGYTF. The CDR3 DNA reads as TGTGCCTGGATAGTACGGGGCTATGGCTACACCTTC.

This clonotype was counted a few times. The rearrangement links TRBV7-2 to TRBJ2-3; D ambiguous. Germline lookup yields CDR1 SGHTA and CDR2 FQGNSA. There are 12 residues in the CDR3. The V and J ends lost 1 base and 4 bases respectively, with 3 bases between them. This chain's CDR3 is CASSLGPDTQYF. CDR3 nucleotide sequence: TGTGCCAGCAGCTTAGGGCCAGATACGCAGTATTTT. The full variable domain, in which reference TRBV7-2 and TRBJ2-3 provide the parts outside the CDR3, is GAGVSQSPSNKVTEKGKDVELRCDPISGHTALYWYRQSLGQGLEFLIYFQGNSAPDKSGLPSDRFSAERTGGSVSTLTIQRTQQEDSAVYLCASSLGPDTQYFGPGTRLTVL.

The chain is built from TRBV15 and TRBJ2-3; TRBD1 aligns across 11 bases. This CDR3 is built from 16 residues. Germline V gene sequence: CDR1 LNHNV, CDR2 YYDKDF (reference sequence). Trimming cost V 3 bases and J 4 bases; bases outside gene matches: 6. The CDR3 bases are TGTGCCACCAGCAGTGGAGGACAGGGGGCCTCAGATACGCAGTATTTT. Translated, it gives CATSSGGQGASDTQYF.

The CDR3 nucleotides read TGCAGCGTCCCAGGGGTAGGCACAGATACGCAGTATTTT. Protein product: CSVPGVGTDTQYF. This chain links TRBV29-1 with TRBJ2-3; possible D gene TRBD1, 6 bases. The CDR3 is 13 amino acids. The germline V gene encodes CDR1 SQVTM and CDR2 ANQGSEA. The V end lost 6 bases, the J end lost 1 base, and 11 bases lay between the germline ends.

The chain uses TRBV19 and TRBJ2-5, with 7 bases fitting TRBD2. Germline V gene data show CDR1 as LNHDA and CDR2 as SQIVND (reference sequence). The CDR3 contains 14 residues. Trimming cost V 3 bases and J 2 bases; bases outside gene matches: 3. The CDR3 nucleotides are TGTGCCAGTAGTATGGGAGGGAGACAAGAGACCCAGTACTTC. This gives the protein CASSMGGRQETQYF.

V gene TRBV6-5 combines with J gene TRBJ2-2; D is ambiguous. V lost 5 bases and J lost 5, with 9 bases in between. This CDR3 has 13 amino acids. Germline loops: CDR1 MNHEY, CDR2 SVGAGI. Here the CDR3 reads CASSLRLTGELFF. The DNA for the CDR3 is TGTGCCAGCAGTCTAAGGCTAACCGGGGAGCTGTTTTTT.

V and J are TRBV2 and TRBJ2-3; the D gene is possibly TRBD1 (6 bases). The CDR3 is 16 amino acids. With 8 bases removed from V and 0 bases from J, the gap between germline ends came to 18 bases. The germline V gene encodes CDR1 SNHLY and CDR2 FYNNEI. The CDR3 protein is CASQGPRQASTDTQYF. Written as DNA, the CDR3 is TGTGCCAGCCAGGGGCCTCGACAGGCTAGCACAGATACGCAGTATTTT. The entire variable domain, with the rest obtained from reference TRBV2 and TRBJ2-3, is as follows: EPEVTQTPSHQVTQMGQEVILRCVPISNHLYFYWYRQILGQKVEFLVSFYNNEISEKSEIFDDQFSVERPDGSNFTLKIRSTKLEDSAMYFCASQGPRQASTDTQYFGPGTRLTVL.

The chain is built from TRBV2 and TRBJ2-6, with D hard to call. The CDR3 spans 13 residues. The germline V and J ends were trimmed by 9 bases and 4 bases, with 10 bases remaining between them. Germline CDR1 is SNHLY and CDR2 is FYNNEI. The CDR3 DNA is TGTGCCAGTACGAAGTCGGGGGCCAACGTCCTGACTTTC. It yields the protein CASTKSGANVLTF. Together with reference TRBV2 and TRBJ2-6, the CDR3 gives the full variable domain: EPEVTQTPSHQVTQMGQEVILRCVPISNHLYFYWYRQILGQKVEFLVSFYNNEISEKSEIFDDQFSVERPDGSNFTLKIRSTKLEDSAMYFCASTKSGANVLTFGAGSRLTVL.

The chain combines TRBV6-5 with TRBJ2-1; 10 nucleotides align to TRBD2. Germline CDR1 MNHEY, CDR2 SVGAGI. The V and J ends lost 4 bases and 3 bases, in that order; junction bases with no gene match: 3. This CDR3 is 15 amino acids long. The CDR3 bases are TGTGCCAGCAGTTCCGGGACTAGCGTCTACAATGAGCAGTTCTTC. Its translation: CASSSGTSVYNEQFF.

V usage is TRBV6-2 or TRBV6-3 and J usage is TRBJ2-1; D unresolved. The V end was cut by 2 bases, the J end by 8 bases, with 10 bases between. The length of the CDR3 is 13 residues. Germline V gives CDR1 MNHEY, CDR2 SVGEGT. DNA of the CDR3: TGTGCCAGCAGTTACGTCCCAAGGGATGAGCAGTTCTTC. Its translation: CASSYVPRDEQFF.

The chain employs TRBV4-2 and TRBJ2-1, with D tentatively TRBD2 (6 bases). The V gene lost 0 bases and the J gene lost 8 bases, with 17 bases spanning the gap. CDR3 length equals 16 residues. Germline loops: CDR1 LGHNA, CDR2 YNFKEQ. CDR3 coding DNA: TGTGCCAGCAGCCAAGAGGAGGGCGAGCCAGCCCATGAGCAGTTCTTC. Protein sequence: CASSQEEGEPAHEQFF.

The chain employs TRBV4-2 and TRBJ1-4; TRBD1 matches 9 bases. V was pared by 1 base and J by 4 bases, with 4 bases of the junction left unmatched. This CDR3 has 16 amino acids. Germline lookup yields CDR1 LGHNA and CDR2 YNFKEQ. As DNA, the CDR3 is TGTGCCAGCAGCCAAGGGACAGGGGACGGTAATGAAAAACTGTTTTTT. Protein: CASSQGTGDGNEKLFF.

The chain combines TRBV4-2 with TRBJ2-3, with D tentatively TRBD1 (6 bases). The CDR3 is 17 amino acids. V shed 0 bases and J shed 4 bases, with 17 bases lying between them. Germline values: CDR1 LGHNA, CDR2 YNFKEQ. This chain's CDR3 is CASSQEQLSGAADTQYF. The CDR3 DNA reads as TGTGCCAGCAGCCAAGAACAACTATCAGGGGCAGCAGATACGCAGTATTTT.

The V and J genes are TRBV11-2 and TRBJ2-7; TRBD1 might be the D (6 bases). Between the trimmed V and J ends, which lost 1 base and 5 bases, there was a span of 15 bases. The germline gives CDR1 SGHAT, CDR2 FQNNGV. CDR3 size: 15 residues. The CDR3 DNA sequence: TGTGCCAGCAGCTTAGGGGGGCGGGTAGTGGACGAGCAGTACTTC. Amino acid sequence: CASSLGGRVVDEQYF.

The chain has TRBV6-1 and TRBJ2-3; 12 bases agree with TRBD2. In germline, CDR1 is MNHNS, CDR2 SASEGT. CDR3 length: 16 residues. V dropped 6 bases and J dropped 4; count of bases not matched to a gene: 8. The CDR3 DNA reads as TGTGCCAGCAGCCCTAGCGGGGGGGCCCCCGCAGATACGCAGTATTTT. Encoded protein: CASSPSGGAPADTQYF.

V and J are TRBV28 and TRBJ2-1; 8 positions match TRBD2. With 10 bases clipped from V and 4 bases from J, the junction kept 6 bases outside the gene matches. This CDR3 region has 13 residues. CDR1 MDHEN and CDR2 SYDVKM come from the germline V gene. CDR3 in amino acids: CAISAGVYNEQFF. The CDR3 nucleotides are TGTGCCATCTCAGCGGGAGTTTACAATGAGCAGTTCTTC.

V gene TRBV15 combines with J gene TRBJ2-6; D remains ambiguous. The ends were cut back, 1 base at V and 3 bases at J, with 10 bases in the middle. This CDR3 spans 16 amino acids. In germline, CDR1 is LNHNV, CDR2 YYDKDF (reference sequence). Here the CDR3 DNA reads TGTGCCACCAGCAGAGGCCCAGCTGGTGGGGCCAACGTCCTGACTTTC. Translating it yields CATSRGPAGGANVLTF.

This clonotype appeared a few times. The chain couples TRBV4-1 to TRBJ1-5; tentatively, D is TRBD1 (6 bases). In germline, CDR1 is MGHRA, CDR2 YSYEKL. This CDR3 contains 16 residues. V was trimmed by 1 base and J by 2 bases, leaving 12 bases between them. The CDR3 is CASSQVRGPGNQPQHF. CDR3 bases: TGCGCCAGCAGCCAAGTTCGGGGGCCGGGCAATCAGCCCCAGCATTTT.

The chain employs TRBV20-1 and TRBJ1-1; no firm D call. The CDR3 consists of 16 residues. CDR1 DFQATT and CDR2 SNEGSKA come from the germline V gene (reference sequence). Trimming took 3 bases from V and 0 from J, leaving 17 bases between them. DNA of the CDR3: TGCAGTGCTAGCCCCACCTCGGGAGTTATGAACACTGAAGCTTTCTTT. This translates into CSASPTSGVMNTEAFF.

This chain joins TRBV23-1 and TRBJ1-1; TRBD1 matches 7 bases. Being an ORF, TRBV23-1 has a function that is uncertain. The V and J ends lost 0 bases and 0 bases, in that order; junction bases with no gene match: 13. The CDR3 extends over 19 amino acids. CDR3 loop: CASSQSKGVQGKMNTEAFF. The CDR3 nucleotides read TGCGCCAGCAGTCAATCGAAGGGTGTACAGGGGAAAATGAACACTGAAGCTTTCTTT.

The chain has TRBV2 and TRBJ2-2, with 14 bases fitting TRBD2. Germline CDR1 reads SNHLY; CDR2 reads FYNNEI. The CDR3 runs to 16 residues. The junction had 6 bases not matched to a gene; V was cut back by 10 bases and J by 2 bases. CDR3 sequence reads: CAIPGLAGANTGELFF. CDR3 bases: TGTGCCATTCCGGGACTAGCGGGAGCTAACACCGGGGAGCTGTTTTTT.

The V gene is TRBV9, the J gene TRBJ1-1; TRBD1 might be the D (5 bases). The CDR3 consists of 13 residues. V was trimmed by 4 bases and J by 6 bases, leaving 13 bases between them. Looked up from germline, CDR1 is SGDLS and CDR2 is YYNGEE. The DNA for the CDR3 is TGTGCCAGCAGCCCCAGTGGGGGGGCTGAAGCTTTCTTT. As protein: CASSPSGGAEAFF.